This TCR beta chain comes out of a study of T cells in Graves' hyperthyroidism and ophthalmopathy. In its sample, this clonotype was seen many times. The investigators amplified TCR beta CDR3 regions from RNA transcripts. HTBI primers were the set used in a first-round RT-PCR of the TCR CDR3. A single record per CDR3 protein comes from TCRdb applying MiXCR to the multiplex PCR reads. Among 660,000 or so distinct CDR3 sequences listed, just under 45% were seen once. With 5 bases clipped from V and 7 bases from J, the junction kept 12 bases outside the gene matches. This CDR3 comprises 16 residues. Germline loops: CDR1 LNHNV, CDR2 YYDKDF (reference sequence).

The source material was peripheral blood or thyroid tissue (not recorded which). The rearrangement joins TRBV15 to TRBJ1-4; 8 bases are a match to TRBD1. This TCR derives from an adult man with Graves' disease, either hyperthyroidism or ophthalmopathy (not recorded which). CDR3 loop: CATSLKPTGDAEKLFF. CDR3 nucleotides: TGTGCCACCAGCTTGAAGCCGACAGGGGACGCTGAAAAACTGTTTTTT.